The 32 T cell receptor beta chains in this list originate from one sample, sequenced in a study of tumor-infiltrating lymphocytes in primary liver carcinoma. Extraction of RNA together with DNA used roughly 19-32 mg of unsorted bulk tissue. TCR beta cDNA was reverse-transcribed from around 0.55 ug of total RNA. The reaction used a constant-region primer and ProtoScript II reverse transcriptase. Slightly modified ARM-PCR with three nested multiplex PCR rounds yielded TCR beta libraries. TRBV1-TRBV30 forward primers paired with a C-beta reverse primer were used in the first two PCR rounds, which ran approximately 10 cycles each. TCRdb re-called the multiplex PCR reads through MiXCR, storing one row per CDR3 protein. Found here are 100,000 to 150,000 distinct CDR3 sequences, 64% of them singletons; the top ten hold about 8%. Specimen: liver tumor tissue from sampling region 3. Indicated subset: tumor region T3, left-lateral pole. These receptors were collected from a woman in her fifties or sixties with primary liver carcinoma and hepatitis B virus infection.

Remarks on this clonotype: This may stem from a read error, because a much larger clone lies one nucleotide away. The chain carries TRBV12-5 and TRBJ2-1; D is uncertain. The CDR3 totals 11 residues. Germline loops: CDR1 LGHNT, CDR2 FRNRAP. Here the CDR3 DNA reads TGTGCTAGTGGTTTGGAGAGTGAGCCGTTCTTC. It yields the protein CASGLESEPFF.

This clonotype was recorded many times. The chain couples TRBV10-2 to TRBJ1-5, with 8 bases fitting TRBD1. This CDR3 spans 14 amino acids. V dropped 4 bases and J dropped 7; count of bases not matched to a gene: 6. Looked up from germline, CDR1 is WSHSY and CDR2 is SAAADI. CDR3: CASSVSGGEQPQHF. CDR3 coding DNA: TGCGCCAGCAGTGTATCAGGGGGCGAACAGCCCCAGCATTTT.

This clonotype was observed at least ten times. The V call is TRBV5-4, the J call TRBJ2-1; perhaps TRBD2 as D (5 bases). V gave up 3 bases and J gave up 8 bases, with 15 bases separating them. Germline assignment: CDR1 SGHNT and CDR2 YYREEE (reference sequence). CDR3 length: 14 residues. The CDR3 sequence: CASSSHEGRDEQFF. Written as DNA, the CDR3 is TGTGCCAGCAGCTCCCATGAAGGGCGGGATGAGCAGTTCTTC.

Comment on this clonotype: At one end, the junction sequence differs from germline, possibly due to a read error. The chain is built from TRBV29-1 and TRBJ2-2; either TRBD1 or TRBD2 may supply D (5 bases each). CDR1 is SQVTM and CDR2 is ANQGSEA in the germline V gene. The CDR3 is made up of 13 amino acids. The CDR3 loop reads CGVTGHSGMELFF. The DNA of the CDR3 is TGCGGCGTCACGGGGCACTCGGGCATGGAGCTGTTTTTT.

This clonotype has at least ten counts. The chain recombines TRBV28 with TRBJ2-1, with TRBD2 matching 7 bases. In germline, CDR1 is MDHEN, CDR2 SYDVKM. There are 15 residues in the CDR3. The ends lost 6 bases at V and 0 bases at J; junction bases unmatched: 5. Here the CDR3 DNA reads TGTGCCAGCAGCAGAACGGGGGGCTCCTACAATGAGCAGTTCTTC. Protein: CASSRTGGSYNEQFF. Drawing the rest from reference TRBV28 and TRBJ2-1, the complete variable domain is DVKVTQSSRYLVKRTGEKVFLECVQDMDHENMFWYRQDPGLGLRLIYFSYDVKMKEKGDIPEGYSVSREKKERFSLILESASTNQTSMYLCASSRTGGSYNEQFFGPGTRLTVL.

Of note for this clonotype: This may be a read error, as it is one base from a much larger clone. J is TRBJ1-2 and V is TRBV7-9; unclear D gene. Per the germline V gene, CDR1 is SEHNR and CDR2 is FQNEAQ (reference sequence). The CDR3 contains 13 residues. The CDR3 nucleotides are TGTGCCAACAGCCCCTCCGGAAACTATGGCTACACCTTC. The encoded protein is CANSPSGNYGYTF.

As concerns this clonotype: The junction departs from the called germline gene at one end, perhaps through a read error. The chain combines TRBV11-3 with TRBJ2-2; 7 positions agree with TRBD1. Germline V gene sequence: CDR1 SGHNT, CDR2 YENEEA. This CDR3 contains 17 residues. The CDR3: CASSPSQGVVHTGEMFF. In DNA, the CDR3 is TGCGCCAGCAGCCCATCCCAGGGGGTAGTTCACACCGGGGAGATGTTTTTT.

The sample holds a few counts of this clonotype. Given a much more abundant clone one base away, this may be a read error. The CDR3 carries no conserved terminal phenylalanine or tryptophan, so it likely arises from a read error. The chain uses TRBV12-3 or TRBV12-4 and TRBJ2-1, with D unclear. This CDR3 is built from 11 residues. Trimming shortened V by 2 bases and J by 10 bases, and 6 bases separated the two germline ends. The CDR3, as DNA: TGTGCCAGCAGTTTATCTCGAGAGCAGTTCCTC. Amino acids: CASSLSREQFL.

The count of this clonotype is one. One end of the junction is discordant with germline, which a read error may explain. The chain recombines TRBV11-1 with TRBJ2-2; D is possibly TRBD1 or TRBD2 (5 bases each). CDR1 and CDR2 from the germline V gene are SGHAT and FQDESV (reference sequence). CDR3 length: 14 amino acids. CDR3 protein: CASNLDSGAGKLFF. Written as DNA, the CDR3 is TGTGCCAGCAACTTAGATTCCGGGGCCGGGAAGCTGTTTTTT.

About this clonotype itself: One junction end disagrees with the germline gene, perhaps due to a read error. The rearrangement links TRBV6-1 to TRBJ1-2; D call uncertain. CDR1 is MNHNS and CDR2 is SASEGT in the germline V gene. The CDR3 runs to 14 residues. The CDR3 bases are TGTACCAGCAGTGAAAGAGGAGGCGCCTATGGCTACACCTTC. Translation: CTSSERGGAYGYTF.

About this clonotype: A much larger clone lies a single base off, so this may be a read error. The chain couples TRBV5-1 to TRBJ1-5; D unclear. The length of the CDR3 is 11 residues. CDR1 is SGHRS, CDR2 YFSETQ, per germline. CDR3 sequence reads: CASGFREPQHF. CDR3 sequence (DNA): TGCGCCAGCGGCTTCCGGGAGCCCCAGCATTTT.

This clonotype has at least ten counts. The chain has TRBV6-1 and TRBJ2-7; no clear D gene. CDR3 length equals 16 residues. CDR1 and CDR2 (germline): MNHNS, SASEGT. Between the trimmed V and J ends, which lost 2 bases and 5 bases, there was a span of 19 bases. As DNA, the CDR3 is TGTGCCAGCAGTGAAAGAGATGGCGGTGCGAGCCACGAGCAGTACTTC. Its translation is CASSERDGGASHEQYF.

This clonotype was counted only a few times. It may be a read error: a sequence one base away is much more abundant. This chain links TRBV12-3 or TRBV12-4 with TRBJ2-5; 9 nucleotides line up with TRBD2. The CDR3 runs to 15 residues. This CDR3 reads CASSPRTSAEETLYF. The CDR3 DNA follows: TGTGCCAGCAGTCCGAGGACTAGCGCTGAAGAGACCCTGTACTTC.

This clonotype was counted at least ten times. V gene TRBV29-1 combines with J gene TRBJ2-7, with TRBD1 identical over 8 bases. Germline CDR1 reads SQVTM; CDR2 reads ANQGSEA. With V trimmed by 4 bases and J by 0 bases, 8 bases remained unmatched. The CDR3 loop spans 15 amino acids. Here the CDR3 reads CSVAARGPGSYEQYF. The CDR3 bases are TGCAGCGTTGCCGCCAGGGGGCCTGGCTCCTACGAGCAGTACTTC.

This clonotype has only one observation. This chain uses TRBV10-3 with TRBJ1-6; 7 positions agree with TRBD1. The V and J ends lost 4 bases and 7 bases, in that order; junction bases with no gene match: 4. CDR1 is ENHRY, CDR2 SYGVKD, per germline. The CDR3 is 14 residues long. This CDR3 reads CAISAGTANSPLHF. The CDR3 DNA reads TGTGCCATCAGTGCGGGGACAGCCAATTCACCCCTCCACTTT.

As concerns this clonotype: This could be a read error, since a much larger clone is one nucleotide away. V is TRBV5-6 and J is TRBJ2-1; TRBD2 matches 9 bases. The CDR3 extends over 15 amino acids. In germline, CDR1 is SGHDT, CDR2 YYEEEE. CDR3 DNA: TGTGCCAGCAGCTTAGGTTTGACTAGCGGAAATGAGCAGTTATTC. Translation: CASSLGLTSGNEQLF. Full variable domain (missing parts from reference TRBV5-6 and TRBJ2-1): DAGVTQSPTHLIKTRGQQVTLRCSPKSGHDTVSWYQQALGQGPQFIFQYYEEEERQRGNFPDRFSGHQFPNYSSELNVNALLLGDSALYLCASSLGLTSGNEQLFGPGTRLTVL.

This CDR3 is CSASTSGGTYEQYF. CDR3 nucleotides: TGCAGTGCTTCTACTAGCGGGGGAACCTACGAGCAGTACTTC. The chain combines TRBV20-1 with TRBJ2-7; 11 nucleotides match TRBD2. Germline trimming cut 5 bases from V and 2 bases from J; bases unmatched to any gene: 5. The CDR3 is 14 residues long. Germline assignment: CDR1 DFQATT and CDR2 SNEGSKA (reference sequence).

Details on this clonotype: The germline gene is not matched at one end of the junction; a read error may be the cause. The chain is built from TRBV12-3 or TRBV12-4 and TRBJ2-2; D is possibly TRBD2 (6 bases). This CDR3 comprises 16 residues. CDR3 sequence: CSSSFPAQTNTGGLFF. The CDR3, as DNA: TGTTCCAGCAGTTTTCCGGCGCAAACGAACACCGGGGGGCTGTTTTTT.

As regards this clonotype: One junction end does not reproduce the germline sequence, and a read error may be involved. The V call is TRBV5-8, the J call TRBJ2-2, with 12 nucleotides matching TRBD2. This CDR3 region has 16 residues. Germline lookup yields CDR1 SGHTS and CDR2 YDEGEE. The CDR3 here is CTSIGLAGMNTGELFF. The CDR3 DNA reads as TGTACCAGCATTGGACTAGCGGGAATGAACACCGGGGAGCTGTTTTTT.

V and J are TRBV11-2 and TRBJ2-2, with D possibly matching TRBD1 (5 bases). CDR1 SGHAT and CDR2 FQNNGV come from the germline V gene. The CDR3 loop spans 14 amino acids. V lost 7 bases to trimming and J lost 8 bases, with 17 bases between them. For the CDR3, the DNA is TGTGCCAGCAAATTAAACCAGGGAACTGGGGAGCTGTTTTTT. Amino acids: CASKLNQGTGELFF.

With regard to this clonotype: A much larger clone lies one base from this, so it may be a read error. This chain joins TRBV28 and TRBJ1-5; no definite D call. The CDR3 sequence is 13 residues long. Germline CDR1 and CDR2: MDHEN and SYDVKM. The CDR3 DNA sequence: TGTGCCAGCAGTGAGAATAGCAATCAGCCCCGGCATTTT. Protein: CASSENSNQPRHF.

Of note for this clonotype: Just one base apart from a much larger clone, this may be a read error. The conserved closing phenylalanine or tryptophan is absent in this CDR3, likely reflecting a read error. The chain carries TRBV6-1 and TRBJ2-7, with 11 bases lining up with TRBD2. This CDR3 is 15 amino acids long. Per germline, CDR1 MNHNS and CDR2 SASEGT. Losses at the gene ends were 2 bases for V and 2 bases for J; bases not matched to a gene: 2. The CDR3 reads CASSEIAGGPYEQYL. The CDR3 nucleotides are TGTGCCAGCAGTGAAATAGCGGGAGGGCCCTACGAGCAGTACCTC.

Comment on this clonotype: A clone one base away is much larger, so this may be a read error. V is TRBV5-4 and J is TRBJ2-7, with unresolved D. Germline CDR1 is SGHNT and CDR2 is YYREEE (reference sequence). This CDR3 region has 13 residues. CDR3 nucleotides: TGTGCCAGAAGCTTGATCCCCCGGGACGAGCAGTACTTC. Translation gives CARSLIPRDEQYF.

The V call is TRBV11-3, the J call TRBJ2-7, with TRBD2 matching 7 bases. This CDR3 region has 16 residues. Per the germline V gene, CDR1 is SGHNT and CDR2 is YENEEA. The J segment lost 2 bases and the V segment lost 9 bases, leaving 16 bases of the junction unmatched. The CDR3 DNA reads TGTGCCAGTATCTTCACGAGGGGCGGGAGCCCCTACGAGCAGTACTTC. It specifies CASIFTRGGSPYEQYF.

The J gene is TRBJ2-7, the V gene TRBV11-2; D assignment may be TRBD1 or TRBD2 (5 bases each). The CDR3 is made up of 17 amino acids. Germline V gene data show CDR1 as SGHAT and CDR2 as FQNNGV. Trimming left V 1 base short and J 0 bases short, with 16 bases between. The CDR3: CASSLVARPGTSYEQYF. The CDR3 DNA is TGTGCCAGCAGCTTAGTAGCCAGACCCGGGACCTCCTACGAGCAGTACTTC.

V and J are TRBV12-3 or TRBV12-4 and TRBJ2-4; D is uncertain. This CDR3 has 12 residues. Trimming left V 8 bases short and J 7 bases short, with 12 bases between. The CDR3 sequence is CASCVSGNIQYF. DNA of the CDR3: TGTGCCAGCTGTGTCAGTGGGAACATTCAGTACTTC.

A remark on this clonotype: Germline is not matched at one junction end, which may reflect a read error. The CDR3 coding sequence is TGTGCCAGCAGATTCGACAGCAGTTACACCGGTGAGCTGTTTTTT. Protein: CASRFDSSYTGELFF. The chain couples TRBV6-5 to TRBJ2-2, with D possibly matching TRBD1 (5 bases). Germline CDR1 reads MNHEY; CDR2 reads SVGAGI. The CDR3 is made up of 15 amino acids.

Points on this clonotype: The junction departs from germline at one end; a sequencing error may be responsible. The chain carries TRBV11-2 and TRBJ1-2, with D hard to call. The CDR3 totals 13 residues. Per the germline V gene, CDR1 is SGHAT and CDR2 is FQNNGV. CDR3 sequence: CASSPGTEYGYIF. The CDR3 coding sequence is TGTGCCAGCAGTCCCGGAACGGAATATGGCTACATCTTC.

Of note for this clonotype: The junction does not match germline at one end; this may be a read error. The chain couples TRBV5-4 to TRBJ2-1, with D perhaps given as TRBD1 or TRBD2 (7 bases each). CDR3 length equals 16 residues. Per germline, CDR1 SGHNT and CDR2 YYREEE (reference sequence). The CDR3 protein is CASSSGGQSSYNEQFF. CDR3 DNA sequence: TGTGCCAGCAGCTCGGGGGGACAGAGCTCCTACAATGAGCAATTCTTC.

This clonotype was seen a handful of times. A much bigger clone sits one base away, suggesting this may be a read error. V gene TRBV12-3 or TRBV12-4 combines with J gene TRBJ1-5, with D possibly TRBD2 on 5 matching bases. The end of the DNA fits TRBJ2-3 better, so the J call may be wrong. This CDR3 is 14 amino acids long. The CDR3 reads CASSMRSSNQPQYF. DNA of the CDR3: TGTGCCAGCTCCATGCGGTCTAGCAATCAGCCCCAGTATTTT.

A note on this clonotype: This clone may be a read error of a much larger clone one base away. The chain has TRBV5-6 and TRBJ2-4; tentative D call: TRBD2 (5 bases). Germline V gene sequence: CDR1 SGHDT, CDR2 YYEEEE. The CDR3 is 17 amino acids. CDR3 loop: CANSLRPGKAAKNIQYF. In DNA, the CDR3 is TGTGCCAACAGCTTGAGGCCCGGGAAAGCAGCCAAAAACATTCAGTACTTC.

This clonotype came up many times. CDR3 amino acids: CASSDTQYTEAFF. CDR3 nucleotide sequence: TGTGCCAGCAGCGATACCCAGTACACTGAAGCTTTCTTT. V and J are TRBV6-6 and TRBJ1-1; no firm D call. Germline assignment: CDR1 MNHNY and CDR2 SVGAGI (reference sequence). The CDR3 has 13 amino acids. Trimming stripped 6 bases from V and 3 bases from J, with 11 bases between.